This entry lists 17 T cell receptor beta chains sequenced from one sample in a study of shared clonotypes between healthy human individuals. CD45RO-negative, CCR7-positively selected cells formed the naive CD8 fraction, excluding terminally differentiated effector memory CD45RA+ cells. Generated by immunoSEQ multiplex PCR, the TCRdb table keeps only in-frame clones and is missing some. The sample holds millions of clones, around 96% seen once. The sample was naive CD8+ T cells sorted from blood. These receptors were obtained from a young man in good health.

The V gene is TRBV5-8, the J gene TRBJ2-7, with 7 bases lining up with TRBD1. With V trimmed by 0 bases and J by 3 bases, 6 bases remained unmatched. The CDR3 extends over 15 amino acids. The germline V gene has CDR1 SGHTS and CDR2 YDEGEE. The CDR3 loop reads CASSLGQGTFYEQYF. The CDR3 nucleotides are TGTGCCAGCAGCTTGGGACAGGGAACCTTCTACGAGCAGTACTTC.

This chain joins TRBV4-1 and TRBJ2-3, with D perhaps matching TRBD2 (5 bases). Looked up from germline, CDR1 is MGHRA and CDR2 is YSYEKL. This CDR3 is built from 17 residues. Between the trimmed V and J ends, which lost 0 bases and 2 bases, there was a span of 15 bases. Written as DNA, the CDR3 is TGCGCCAGCAGCCAAGATCTGTACGTAGCGAACACAGATACGCAGTATTTT. As protein: CASSQDLYVANTDTQYF.

Comment on this clone: In the same sample, other DNA sequences code for this CDR3. The V call is TRBV4-1, the J call TRBJ2-7; unclear D gene. Per the germline V gene, CDR1 is MGHRA and CDR2 is YSYEKL. Between the trimmed V and J ends, which lost 1 base and 3 bases, there was a span of 7 bases. This CDR3 comprises 13 residues. The CDR3 protein is CASSQVLDYEQYF. CDR3 coding DNA: TGCGCCAGCAGCCAAGTATTAGACTACGAGCAGTACTTC.

The rearrangement uses TRBV7-9 and TRBJ1-4; the match to TRBD1 covers 7 bases. V dropped 5 bases and J dropped 6; count of bases not matched to a gene: 9. The CDR3 runs 15 residues. The germline gives CDR1 SEHNR, CDR2 FQNEAQ (reference sequence). CDR3 nucleotides: TGTGCCAGCAGCGAGAGCACAGGGGAAGATGAAAAACTGTTTTTT. Its protein is CASSESTGEDEKLFF.

V and J are TRBV1 and TRBJ1-2; TRBD1, the D gene given by the table, was not confirmed from the DNA. TRBV1 has pseudogene status. CDR3 length equals 15 residues. CDR3 sequence (DNA): TGCACCAGCAGCCAAAATAACAAAGGGGACTATGGCTACACCTTC. Encoded protein: CTSSQNNKGDYGYTF.

The J gene is TRBJ2-4, the V gene TRBV27; D may be TRBD1 (6 bases). V was shortened by 5 bases and J by 5 bases, with 19 bases between the two germline ends. The CDR3 spans 16 residues. CDR1 MNHEY and CDR2 SMNVEV come from the germline V gene (reference sequence). The CDR3 DNA follows: TGTGCCAGCAGTGCGATCCCCGGGACAATCGAAAACATTCAGTACTTC. Its protein is CASSAIPGTIENIQYF.

This clone was observed a handful of times. V gene TRBV27 combines with J gene TRBJ2-2; D gene unclear. Germline loops: CDR1 MNHEY, CDR2 SMNVEV (reference sequence). V dropped 3 bases and J dropped 3 bases, with 5 bases sitting between them. This CDR3 spans 13 amino acids. In DNA form, the CDR3 reads TGTGCCAGCAGTTTGTGGTACACCGGGGAGCTGTTTTTT. Translated, it gives CASSLWYTGELFF.

The chain carries TRBV7-3 and TRBJ2-3, with TRBD2 matching over 11 bases. In germline, CDR1 is SGHTA, CDR2 FQGTGA. V lost 5 bases and J lost 4; bases outside the gene matches: 5. This CDR3 region has 15 residues. CDR3 protein: CASSPSGGIADTQYF. The CDR3, as DNA: TGTGCCAGCAGCCCTAGCGGGGGGATCGCAGATACGCAGTATTTT.

This sequence joins TRBV15 and TRBJ2-5, with 7 bases aligning to TRBD2. J lost 2 bases, V lost 5 bases, and 2 bases had no gene match. CDR3 length: 13 residues. Per the germline V gene, CDR1 is LNHNV and CDR2 is YYDKDF (reference sequence). CDR3 DNA: TGTGCCACCAGCCCGGGACTACAAGAGACCCAGTACTTC. This codes for CATSPGLQETQYF. The full variable domain, completed using reference TRBV15 and TRBJ2-5, is DAMVIQNPRYQVTQFGKPVTLSCSQTLNHNVMYWYQQKSSQAPKLLFHYYDKDFNNEADTPDNFQSRRPNTSFCFLDIRSPGLGDTAMYLCATSPGLQETQYFGPGTRLLVL.

The chain carries TRBV10-3 and TRBJ2-1; 10 bases line up with TRBD2. CDR1 ENHRY and CDR2 SYGVKD come from the germline V gene. The CDR3 extends over 14 amino acids. The V segment lost 6 bases and the J segment 4 bases; nucleotides outside the gene matches: 3. CDR3 nucleotide sequence: TGTGCCATCAGGACTAGCGGGCTATACAATGAGCAGTTCTTC. It encodes CAIRTSGLYNEQFF.

On this clone: This sample also contains other DNA sequences that code for the same CDR3. The CDR3, as DNA: TGTGCCAGCAGCGTGGACCTAGAGACCCAGTACTTC. Residues: CASSVDLETQYF. This chain joins TRBV9 and TRBJ2-5; D uncertain. CDR1 and CDR2 from the germline V gene are SGDLS and YYNGEE. This CDR3 contains 12 residues. With 2 bases removed from V and 4 bases from J, the gap between germline ends came to 6 bases.

The chain links TRBV19 to TRBJ2-7, with TRBD1 matching 9 bases. Germline trimming cut 8 bases from V and 3 bases from J; bases unmatched to any gene: 14. There are 16 residues in the CDR3. The germline gives CDR1 LNHDA, CDR2 SQIVND (reference sequence). The chain's CDR3 is CASSRDRVGVGYEQYF. The CDR3 region has the DNA TGTGCCAGTTCCCGGGACAGGGTCGGCGTGGGCTACGAGCAGTACTTC.

The rearrangement links TRBV10-2 to TRBJ2-3; 13 nucleotides agree with TRBD2. CDR3 size: 18 residues. The V gene's germline CDR1 is WSHSY and CDR2 SAAADI. The V gene end was trimmed by 6 bases and the J gene end by 2 bases; junction bases not matched to a gene: 11. CDR3 bases: TGCGCCAGCAGCGAAACAAGGACTAGCGGGGGACACACAGATACGCAGTATTTT. This sequence encodes CASSETRTSGGHTDTQYF.

This chain links TRBV11-2 with TRBJ2-3, with TRBD2 as a possible D gene (7 bases). The germline gives CDR1 SGHAT, CDR2 FQNNGV. The CDR3 spans 16 residues. Trimming removed 0 bases at V and 6 bases at J, with 16 bases between. For the CDR3, the DNA is TGTGCCAGCAGCTTAGATCCAAACGGGGGGCGGGATACGCAGTATTTT. This gives the protein CASSLDPNGGRDTQYF.

This clone was recorded only once. The chain recombines TRBV18 with TRBJ1-6; D is undetermined. The CDR3 extends over 13 amino acids. Germline CDR1 reads KGHSH; CDR2 reads LQKENI. V was cut by 0 bases and J by 10 bases, with 7 bases left in between. CDR3 protein: CASSPPVGSPLHF. Here the CDR3 DNA reads TGTGCCAGCTCACCACCGGTGGGCTCACCCCTCCACTTT.

The V gene is TRBV19, the J gene TRBJ2-3; 10 bases agree with TRBD2. The germline gives CDR1 LNHDA, CDR2 SQIVND (reference sequence). The CDR3 is made up of 16 amino acids. Trimming took 3 bases from V and 4 from J; bases not matched to a gene: 7. The CDR3 nucleotides read TGTGCCAGTAGTATGTCGCTAGCGGGGGAGTCAGATACGCAGTATTTT. Protein: CASSMSLAGESDTQYF.

The rearrangement joins TRBV6-5 to TRBJ2-7, with 8 bases matching TRBD2. Germline V gene sequence: CDR1 MNHEY, CDR2 SVGAGI. The CDR3 has 15 amino acids. After removal of 4 bases from V and 6 bases from J, the junction contained 11 bases not matched to a gene. The CDR3, as DNA: TGTGCCAGCAGTTCGCCCGCAGCGGGAGAAATCGAGCAGTACTTC. Translated: CASSSPAAGEIEQYF.